This is a list of T cell receptor beta chains from one sample in a study of human CD4 T cells and Enterobacteriaceae. The repertoire was sequenced with immunoSEQ multiplex PCR; TCRdb's copy has only in-frame clones and lacks some. The sample records about 740 clones, around 37% being singletons. The specimen sequenced was bacteria-reactive CD4+ T cells grown in culture. The receptors were sampled from a human donor in good health. Each CDR3 is given with its conserved first and last residue. Each record gives: D gene, J gene, clone size, V gene, CDR3 length, CDR3 DNA, CDR3 protein. The D gene is left open where the match is weak. Clone size appears in some rows only: once, few, many, or a class for an expanded clone.

TRBD1	TRBJ1-2	large	TRBV5-4	14	TGTGCCAGCAGCTCCCCCCAGGGGGACTATGGCTACACCTTC	CASSSPQGDYGYTF
TRBD2	TRBJ2-7	.	TRBV4-2	12	TGTGCCAGCAGCATCCGACTAGCCGAGCAGTACTTC	CASSIRLAEQYF
TRBD1	TRBJ1-2	.	TRBV2	15	TGTGCCAGCACCTTAACCGGGACAGGGGGATTCGGCTACACCTTC	CASTLTGTGGFGYTF
.	TRBJ2-5	.	TRBV7-9	13	TGTGCCAGCAGCCTCCATCACCAAGAGACCCAGTACTTC	CASSLHHQETQYF
.	TRBJ2-1	few	TRBV27	16	TGTGCCAGCAGTAGAGGGCGGGGGCGCTCCTACAATGAGCAGTTCTTC	CASSRGRGRSYNEQFF
TRBD2	TRBJ2-2	.	TRBV11-3	13	TGTGCGGTGGGACTAGCCTTGGCCGGGGAGCTGTTTTTT	CAVGLALAGELFF
.	TRBJ2-1	.	TRBV6-1	12	TGTGCCAGCAGTTCGGACAGAAATGAGCAGTTCTTC	CASSSDRNEQFF
TRBD1	TRBJ2-7	.	TRBV6-6	14	TGTGCCAGCAGACGGACAGGGACAACCTACGAGCAGTACTTC	CASRRTGTTYEQYF
.	TRBJ2-1	few	TRBV4-2	15	TGTGCCAGCAGCTTGGGGGGAAGTAGAAGCAATGAGCAGTTCTTC	CASSLGGSRSNEQFF
.	TRBJ2-7	once	TRBV14	15	TGTGCCAGCAGTCAGAGCGGGACAGGACCCTACGAGCAGTACTTC	CASSQSGTGPYEQYF
TRBD2	TRBJ2-1	.	TRBV7-9	19	TGTGCCAGCAGCTTAGTTGGGACTAGCGGGGGGTCAAATAACAATGAGCAGTTCTTC	CASSLVGTSGGSNNNEQFF
.	TRBJ1-2	.	TRBV7-2	11	TGTGCCAGCAGCTTAGGGGATGGCTACACCTTC	CASSLGDGYTF
TRBD1	TRBJ2-7	few	TRBV27	16	TGTGCCAGCAGTTTGCCCCGGACAGGGGTATCCTACGAGCAGTACTTC	CASSLPRTGVSYEQYF
TRBD1	TRBJ2-3	few	TRBV4-3	15	TGCGCCAGCAGGAGGGGACAGGGAGGCACAGATACGCAGTATTTT	CASRRGQGGTDTQYF